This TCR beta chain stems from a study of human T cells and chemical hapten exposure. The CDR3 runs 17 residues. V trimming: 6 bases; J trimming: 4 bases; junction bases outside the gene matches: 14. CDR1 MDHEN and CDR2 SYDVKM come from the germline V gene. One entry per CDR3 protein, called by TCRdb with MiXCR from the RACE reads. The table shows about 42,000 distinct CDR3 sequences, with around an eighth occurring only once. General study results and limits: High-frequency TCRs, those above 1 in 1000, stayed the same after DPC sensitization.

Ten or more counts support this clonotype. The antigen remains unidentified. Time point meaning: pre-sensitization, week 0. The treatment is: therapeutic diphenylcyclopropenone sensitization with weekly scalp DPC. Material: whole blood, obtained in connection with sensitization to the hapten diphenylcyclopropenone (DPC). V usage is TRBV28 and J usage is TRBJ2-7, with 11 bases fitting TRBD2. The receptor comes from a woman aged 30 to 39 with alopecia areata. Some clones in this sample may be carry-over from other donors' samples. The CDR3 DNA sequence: TGTGCCAGCAGCTCCAGTAATATAGCGGGAGGGCCGTACGAGCAGTACTTC. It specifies CASSSSNIAGGPYEQYF.